The 15 T cell receptor beta chains listed next were all sequenced from one sample in a study of OX40 agonist ivuxolimab in advanced cancers. Assay: immunoSEQ multiplex PCR; the TCRdb copy retains only in-frame clones and omits some. The sample carries approximately 70,000 clones, 87% recorded once. Sequenced here: CD4+ or CD8+ T cells sorted from blood, sampled in a trial of the OX40 agonist ivuxolimab. These receptors were taken from an adult with an advanced solid tumor such as melanoma, head and neck, liver or kidney cancer.

This clone came up once. This rearrangement joins TRBV21-1 to TRBJ2-3. TRBV21-1 represents a pseudogene. The CDR3 is made up of 13 amino acids. Here the CDR3 reads CASSSIGRYTQYF. The DNA for the CDR3 is TGTGCCAGCAGCTCCATCGGAAGATATACGCAGTATTTT.

The chain links TRBV6-5 to TRBJ2-7; D not resolved. CDR3 size: 11 residues. Between the trimmed V and J ends, which lost 6 bases and 5 bases, there was a span of 8 bases. Germline V CDR1 and CDR2: MNHEY, SVGAGI. The CDR3 nucleotides read TGTGCCAGCAGCCACTGGGACGAGCAGTACTTC. Its protein is CASSHWDEQYF.

The V gene is TRBV19, the J gene TRBJ2-7, with D tentatively TRBD1 (6 bases). This CDR3 has 15 residues. Trimming cost V 6 bases and J 3 bases, with 18 bases left between them. Germline V gene data show CDR1 as LNHDA and CDR2 as SQIVND (reference sequence). CDR3 DNA sequence: TGTGCCAGTAGCCAGGGGCCCCCGGAAAGCTACGAGCAGTACTTC. It codes for CASSQGPPESYEQYF. Full variable domain (remainder filled in from reference TRBV19 and TRBJ2-7): DGGITQSPKYLFRKEGQNVTLSCEQNLNHDAMYWYRQDPGQGLRLIYYSQIVNDFQKGDIAEGYSVSREKKESFPLTVTSAQKNPTAFYLCASSQGPPESYEQYFGPGTRLTVT.

This clone was counted once. The rearrangement links TRBV2 to TRBJ1-2, with D unclear. V lost 7 bases, J lost 8 bases, and 20 bases lay in between. The length of the CDR3 is 14 residues. Looked up from germline, CDR1 is SNHLY and CDR2 is FYNNEI. DNA of the CDR3: TGTGCCAGCACCGAAGAGGGAAAGGTGGAGGGCTACACCTTC. Its translation: CASTEEGKVEGYTF.

The chain carries TRBV19 and TRBJ1-3; D might be TRBD1 (5 bases). The CDR3 is made up of 13 amino acids. In germline, CDR1 is LNHDA, CDR2 SQIVND (reference sequence). The germline V and J ends were trimmed by 7 bases and 2 bases, with 9 bases remaining between them. Here the CDR3 DNA reads TGTGCCAGTACCCAGGGTGCTGGAAACACCATATATTTT. It encodes CASTQGAGNTIYF.

The chain employs TRBV5-4 and TRBJ2-3; D might be TRBD1 (7 bases). The V gene's germline CDR1 is SGHNT and CDR2 YYREEE (reference sequence). The CDR3 is 15 residues long. Trimming took 4 bases from V and 2 from J, leaving 14 bases between them. CDR3: CASSAGQPTTDTQYF. CDR3 coding DNA: TGTGCCAGCAGCGCGGGACAGCCGACCACAGATACGCAGTATTTT.

The chain employs TRBV7-6 and TRBJ2-1, with 10 bases identical to TRBD2. Trimming removed 1 base from V and 0 bases from J; junction bases left unmatched: 3. The CDR3 has 17 residues. Per the germline V gene, CDR1 is SGHVS and CDR2 is FNYEAQ. CDR3 in DNA: TGTGCCAGCAGCTTAGAGGGACTAGCGATCTCCTACAATGAGCAGTTCTTC. Its protein is CASSLEGLAISYNEQFF.

As regards this clone: One end of the junction fails to match germline, which may point to a read error. The chain couples TRBV7-7 to TRBJ2-5; 10 nucleotides line up with TRBD1. This CDR3 has 14 residues. From germline, CDR1 is SSHAT and CDR2 FNYEAQ (reference sequence). For the CDR3, the DNA is TGTGCTAGCAGCCGGGACAGGGGAACAGAGACCCAGTACTTC. It specifies CASSRDRGTETQYF.

This clone has just one count. The chain uses TRBV5-1 and TRBJ2-7; D perhaps matches TRBD2 (6 bases). The CDR3 totals 13 residues. The V end lost 0 bases, the J end lost 6 bases, and 10 bases lay between the germline ends. CDR1 and CDR2 from the germline V gene are SGHRS and YFSETQ. This CDR3 is CASSLGSGVEQYF. The CDR3 region has the DNA TGCGCCAGCAGCTTGGGTAGCGGAGTCGAGCAGTACTTC.

V gene TRBV6-5 combines with J gene TRBJ2-7, with 8 bases fitting TRBD2. The CDR3 length is 13 residues. Germline V gene lookup returns CDR1 MNHEY and CDR2 SVGAGI. V lost 7 bases, J lost 3 bases, and 5 bases stayed unmatched. The CDR3 nucleotides read TGTGCCAGCATGGTTGGGACTAGCTACGAGCAGTACTTC. This translates into CASMVGTSYEQYF.

The CDR3: CASSWGQKETQYF. The CDR3 nucleotides read TGTGCCAGCAGCTGGGGACAGAAAGAGACCCAGTACTTC. V is TRBV11-1 and J is TRBJ2-5, with 7 bases that match TRBD1. This CDR3 has 13 residues. Germline V CDR1 and CDR2: SGHAT, FQDESV (reference sequence). Trimming at V came to 4 bases and at J to 3 bases, leaving 2 bases not matched to a gene.

This clone was detected only once. The rearrangement joins TRBV18 to TRBJ2-1; 8 bases map to TRBD2. V was clipped by 1 base and J by 5 bases; unmatched bases: 7. Germline assignment: CDR1 KGHSH and CDR2 LQKENI. This CDR3 region has 16 residues. In nucleotides, the CDR3 is TGTGCCAGCTCACCACTACGAGTAGCGGGGAACAATGAGCAGTTCTTC. It is translated as CASSPLRVAGNNEQFF. The whole variable domain, remainder taken from reference TRBV18 and TRBJ2-1, is NAGVMQNPRHLVRRRGQEARLRCSPMKGHSHVYWYRQLPEEGLKFMVYLQKENIIDESGMPKERFSAEFPKEGPSILRIQQVVRGDSAAYFCASSPLRVAGNNEQFFGPGTRLTVL.

The rearrangement uses TRBV6-6 and TRBJ2-7; 10 positions match TRBD1. V shed 5 bases, J shed 3 bases, and the junction held 4 bases outside the gene matches. The CDR3 loop spans 14 amino acids. Germline V gives CDR1 MNHNY, CDR2 SVGAGI (reference sequence). The CDR3 sequence: CASSLRDRGYEQYF. The CDR3 DNA sequence: TGTGCCAGCAGTCTCCGGGACAGGGGCTACGAGCAGTACTTC.

CDR3 DNA: TGTGCCAGCTCACCGGCTAGCGGGCTCTACGAGCAGTACTTC. It specifies CASSPASGLYEQYF. The chain employs TRBV18 and TRBJ2-7, with 8 positions matching TRBD2. The CDR3 sequence is 14 residues long. CDR1 is KGHSH, CDR2 LQKENI, per germline. V shed 3 bases, J shed 3 bases, and the junction held 4 bases outside the gene matches.

This clone showed up just once. The gene calls are TRBV5-6 and TRBJ1-4; the D is unclear. Looked up from germline, CDR1 is SGHDT and CDR2 is YYEEEE. The CDR3 sequence is 14 residues long. V was cut by 0 bases and J by 0 bases, with 3 bases left in between. CDR3 loop: CASSLGTTNEKLFF. The CDR3, as DNA: TGTGCCAGCAGCTTGGGGACAACTAATGAAAAACTGTTTTTT.